Presented here are 4 T cell receptor beta chains from one specimen sequenced in a study of CD8+ T cells in alopecia areata. Extracted from the samples, RNA was reverse transcribed into cDNA to serve as the sequencing template. Clones were sequenced by immunoSEQ multiplex PCR, and TCRdb holds only the in-frame ones, with some missing. The table records roughly 120,000 clones, about 61% of them present only once. Material: CD4+ T cells sorted from blood. These receptors originate from a human donor in good health.

This chain links TRBV7-9 with TRBJ2-3; unclear D gene. This CDR3 has 15 residues. Germline V gene sequence: CDR1 SEHNR, CDR2 FQNEAQ (reference sequence). V shed 2 bases and J shed 0 bases, with 9 bases lying between them. The CDR3 nucleotides read TGTGCCAGCAGCTTAAACCCTCGAAGCACAGATACGCAGTATTTT. Translating gives CASSLNPRSTDTQYF. Combining the CDR3 with reference TRBV7-9 and TRBJ2-3 gives the whole variable domain DTGVSQNPRHKITKRGQNVTFRCDPISEHNRLYWYRQTLGQGPEFLTYFQNEAQLEKSRLLSDRFSAERPKGSFSTLEIQRTEQGDSAMYLCASSLNPRSTDTQYFGPGTRLTVL.

V is TRBV30 and J is TRBJ1-6, with 10 nucleotides matching TRBD1. The CDR3 has 14 amino acids. The V gene's germline CDR1 is GTSNPN and CDR2 SVGIG (reference sequence). J lost 7 bases, V lost 3 bases, and 3 bases had no gene match. The CDR3 bases are TGTGCCTGGAGCCCGGACAGGGGGAATTCACCCCTCCACTTT. Protein product: CAWSPDRGNSPLHF.

This clone was found a few times. The rearrangement uses TRBV29-1 and TRBJ2-5; 8 bases match TRBD1. This CDR3 contains 14 residues. Losses at the gene ends were 5 bases for V and 0 bases for J; bases not matched to a gene: 5. CDR1 and CDR2 from the germline V gene are SQVTM and ANQGSEA. The CDR3 region has the DNA TGCAGCGTTCTCGGGACAGGCTACCAAGAGACCCAGTACTTC. This gives the protein CSVLGTGYQETQYF.

The chain recombines TRBV29-1 with TRBJ2-3, with 7 nucleotides matching TRBD1. Germline CDR1 SQVTM, CDR2 ANQGSEA. The CDR3 length is 17 residues. V was clipped by 5 bases and J by 0 bases; unmatched bases: 14. CDR3 nucleotides: TGCAGCGTTCTTCCTAGACAGGGTCAGGGTAGCACAGATACGCAGTATTTT. Translated, it gives CSVLPRQGQGSTDTQYF.